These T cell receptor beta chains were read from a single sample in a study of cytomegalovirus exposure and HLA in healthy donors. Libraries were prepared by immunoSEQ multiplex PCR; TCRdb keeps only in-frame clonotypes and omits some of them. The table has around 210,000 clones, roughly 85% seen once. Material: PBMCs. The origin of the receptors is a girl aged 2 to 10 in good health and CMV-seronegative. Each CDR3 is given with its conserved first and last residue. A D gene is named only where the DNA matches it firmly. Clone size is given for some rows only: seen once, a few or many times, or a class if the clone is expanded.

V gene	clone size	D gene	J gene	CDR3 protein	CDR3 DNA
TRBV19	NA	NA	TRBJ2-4	CASTSRGGQNIQYF	TGTGCCAGTACTTCGAGGGGGGGCCAAAACATTCAGTACTTC
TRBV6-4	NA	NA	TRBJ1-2	CASSPTLTGYGYTF	TGTGCCAGCAGCCCGACCTTGACAGGCTATGGCTACACCTTC
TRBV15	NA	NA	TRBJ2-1	CATSRIGVPGDENEQFF	TGTGCCACCAGCAGAATTGGGGTCCCGGGAGATGAGAATGAGCAGTTCTTC
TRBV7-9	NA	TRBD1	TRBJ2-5	CASSLRTGLETQYF	TGTGCCAGCAGCCTCCGGACAGGGCTGGAGACCCAGTACTTC
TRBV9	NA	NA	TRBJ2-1	CASSSRDFYGYNEQFF	TGTGCCAGCAGCTCCCGGGACTTCTACGGCTACAATGAGCAGTTCTTC
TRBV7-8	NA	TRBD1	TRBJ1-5	CASSLGQGAHSYSNQPQHF	TGTGCCAGCAGCCTCGGACAGGGGGCGCATTCCTATAGCAATCAGCCCCAGCATTTT
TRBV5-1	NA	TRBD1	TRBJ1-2	CASSPSDRGYGYTF	TGCGCCAGCAGCCCATCCGACAGGGGTTATGGCTACACCTTC
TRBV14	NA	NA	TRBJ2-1	CASSLITGLYNEQFF	TGTGCCAGCAGCCTAATAACAGGTTTATACAATGAGCAGTTCTTC
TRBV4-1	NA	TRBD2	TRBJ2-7	CASSQDPLAGGPGYEQYF	TGCGCCAGCAGCCAAGATCCCCTAGCGGGGGGGCCCGGATACGAGCAGTACTTC
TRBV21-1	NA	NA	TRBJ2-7	CASSKESDRVFLTSGESYEQYF	TGTGCCAGCAGCAAAGAATCGGACAGGGTTTTCCTGACTAGCGGGGAGTCCTACGAGCAGTACTTC
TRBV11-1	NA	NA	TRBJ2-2	CASSFSGSTGELFF	TGTGCCAGCAGCTTTTCAGGTTCCACCGGGGAGCTGTTTTTT
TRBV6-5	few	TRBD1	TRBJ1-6	CASSYALGQGNSPLHF	TGTGCCAGCAGTTACGCCTTGGGACAGGGTAATTCACCCCTCCACTTT
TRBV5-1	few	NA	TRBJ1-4	CASSLSGNEKLFF	TGCGCCAGCAGCTTGTCGGGAAATGAAAAACTGTTTTTT
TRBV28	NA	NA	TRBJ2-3	CASSVGGGTDTQYF	TGTGCCAGCAGTGTAGGAGGGGGCACAGATACGCAGTATTTT
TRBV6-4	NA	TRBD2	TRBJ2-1	CASSDTGLAGYNEQFF	TGTGCCAGCAGTGATACGGGACTAGCGGGGTATAATGAGCAGTTCTTC
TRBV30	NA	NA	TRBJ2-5	CAWNWRGGETQYF	TGTGCCTGGAATTGGCGAGGGGGAGAGACCCAGTACTTC
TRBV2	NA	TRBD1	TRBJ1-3	CARTGTGSGNTIYF	TGTGCCAGAACCGGGACAGGCTCTGGAAACACCATATATTTT
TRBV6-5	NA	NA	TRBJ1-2	CASHGNYYGYTF	TGTGCCAGCCACGGGAATTACTATGGCTACACCTTC
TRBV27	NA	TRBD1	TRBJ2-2	CASTPGTGNTGELFF	TGTGCCAGTACCCCCGGGACAGGGAACACCGGGGAGCTGTTTTTT
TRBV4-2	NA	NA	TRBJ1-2	CASSQDQQGLCGYTF	TGTGCCAGCAGCCAAGATCAACAGGGCCTATGCGGCTACACCTTC
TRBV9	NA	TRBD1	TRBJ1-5	CASSPTGTGGQPQHF	TGTGCCAGCAGCCCAACCGGGACAGGGGGTCAGCCCCAGCATTTT
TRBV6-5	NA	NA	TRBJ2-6	CASSSHTGTGANVLTF	TGTGCCAGCAGTTCCCACACAGGGACTGGGGCCAACGTCCTGACTTTC
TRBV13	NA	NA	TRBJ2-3	CASSQMEGRVTDTQYF	TGTGCCAGCAGCCAAATGGAGGGACGAGTTACAGATACGCAGTATTTT
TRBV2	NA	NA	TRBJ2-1	CATAAHLLVNEQFF	TGTGCCACCGCCGCCCACTTACTAGTCAATGAGCAGTTCTTC
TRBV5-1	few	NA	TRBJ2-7	CASSLVASRSHLGYEQYF	TGCGCCAGCAGCTTGGTGGCTAGCCGATCGCACTTGGGATACGAGCAGTACTTC
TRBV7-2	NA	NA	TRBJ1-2	CASSSPPGDGGF	TGTGCCAGCAGCTCACCCCCGGGGGACGGGGGTTTC
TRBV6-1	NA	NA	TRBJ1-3	CASIGQYSGNTIYF	TGTGCCAGCATCGGACAGTACTCTGGAAACACCATATATTTT
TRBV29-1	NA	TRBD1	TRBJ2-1	CSVRGQGSHEQFF	TGCAGCGTTCGGGGACAGGGTTCTCATGAGCAGTTCTTC
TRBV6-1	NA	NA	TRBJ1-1	CASSEARRTEAFF	TGTGCCAGCAGTGAAGCGCGGCGGACTGAAGCTTTCTTT
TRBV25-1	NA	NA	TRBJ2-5	CASRGRGQETQYF	TGTGCCAGCCGAGGGAGGGGGCAAGAGACCCAGTACTTC
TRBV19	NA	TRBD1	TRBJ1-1	CASRPGQGVGHTEAFF	TGTGCCAGTAGGCCGGGACAGGGGGTCGGGCACACTGAAGCTTTCTTT
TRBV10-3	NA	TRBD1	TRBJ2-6	CAISEFQGATGANVLTF	TGTGCCATCAGTGAGTTCCAGGGGGCTACGGGGGCCAACGTCCTGACTTTC
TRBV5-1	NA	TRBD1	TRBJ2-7	CASGVTGVSDEQYF	TGCGCCAGCGGCGTGACAGGGGTTTCGGACGAGCAGTACTTC
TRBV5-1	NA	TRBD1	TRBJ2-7	CASSLEYGTGGYEQYF	TGCGCCAGCAGCTTGGAGTATGGGACAGGGGGCTACGAGCAGTACTTC
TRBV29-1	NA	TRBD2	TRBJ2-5	CSVDRGGWETQYF	TGCAGCGTTGACCGGGGGGGGTGGGAGACCCAGTACTTC
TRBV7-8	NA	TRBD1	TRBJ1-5	CASSLMGQGGRQPQHF	TGTGCCAGCAGCCTTATGGGACAGGGGGGGCGTCAGCCCCAGCATTTT
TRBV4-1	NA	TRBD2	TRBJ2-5	CASSQSPREGYQETQYF	TGCGCCAGCAGCCAAAGCCCACGGGAGGGGTACCAAGAGACCCAGTACTTC
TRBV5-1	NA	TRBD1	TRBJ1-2	CASSLQGAAYGYTF	TGCGCCAGCAGCTTGCAGGGGGCGGCCTATGGCTACACCTTC
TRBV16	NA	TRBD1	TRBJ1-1	CASSQFFNPPPRQGADTEAFF	TGTGCCAGCAGCCAATTTTTTAATCCACCACCAAGACAGGGGGCCGACACTGAAGCTTTCTTT
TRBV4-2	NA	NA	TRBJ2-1	CASSQYVTNNEQFF	TGTGCCAGCAGCCAATATGTCACTAACAATGAGCAGTTCTTC
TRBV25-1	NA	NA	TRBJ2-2	CASTGTGELFF	TGTGCCAGCACCGGGACCGGGGAGCTGTTTTTT
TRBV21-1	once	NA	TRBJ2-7	CASSFKTASSYEQYF	TGTGCCAGCAGCTTCAAGACAGCGAGCTCCTACGAGCAGTACTTC
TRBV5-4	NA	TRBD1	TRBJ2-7	CASSLDRGEQYF	TGTGCCAGCAGTTTGGACAGGGGCGAGCAGTACTTC
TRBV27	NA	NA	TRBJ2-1	CASRARQGGVYEQFF	TGTGCCAGCAGAGCTAGACAGGGAGGAGTCTATGAGCAGTTCTTC
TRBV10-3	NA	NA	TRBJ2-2	CAISGDSGKTGELFF	TGTGCCATCAGTGGGGACTCCGGAAAAACCGGGGAGCTGTTTTTT
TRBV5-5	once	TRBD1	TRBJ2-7	CASSLGTGGYEQYF	TGTGCCAGCAGCTTGGGGACAGGGGGCTACGAGCAGTACTTC
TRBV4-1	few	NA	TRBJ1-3	CASSQDLGQHSGNTIYF	TGCGCCAGCAGCCAAGATTTGGGGCAGCACTCTGGAAACACCATATATTTT
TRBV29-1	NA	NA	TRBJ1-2	CSIRDNNYGYTF	TGCAGCATCCGGGACAATAACTATGGCTACACCTTC
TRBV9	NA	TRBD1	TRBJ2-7	CASSVVLRLRGLSEQYF	TGTGCCAGCAGCGTAGTCCTCCGGCTTAGGGGGCTGAGCGAGCAGTACTTC
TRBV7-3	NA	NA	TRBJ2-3	CASSQTRDSTDTQYF	TGTGCCAGCAGCCAAACCCGGGACTCTACAGATACGCAGTATTTT
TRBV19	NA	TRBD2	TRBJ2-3	CASSSQAGVSTDTQYF	TGTGCCAGTAGTTCCCAAGCGGGAGTAAGCACAGATACGCAGTATTTT
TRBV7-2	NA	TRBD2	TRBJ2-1	CASSLLAGGPGEQFF	TGTGCCAGCAGCCTCCTAGCGGGGGGGCCTGGGGAGCAGTTCTTC
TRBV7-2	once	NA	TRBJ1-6	CASSLRQVPNNSPLHF	TGTGCCAGCAGCTTAAGACAGGTCCCTAATAATTCACCCCTCCACTTT
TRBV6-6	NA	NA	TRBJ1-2	CASSFTSRGGEYGYTF	TGTGCCAGCAGTTTTACTTCGAGGGGGGGAGAATATGGCTACACCTTC